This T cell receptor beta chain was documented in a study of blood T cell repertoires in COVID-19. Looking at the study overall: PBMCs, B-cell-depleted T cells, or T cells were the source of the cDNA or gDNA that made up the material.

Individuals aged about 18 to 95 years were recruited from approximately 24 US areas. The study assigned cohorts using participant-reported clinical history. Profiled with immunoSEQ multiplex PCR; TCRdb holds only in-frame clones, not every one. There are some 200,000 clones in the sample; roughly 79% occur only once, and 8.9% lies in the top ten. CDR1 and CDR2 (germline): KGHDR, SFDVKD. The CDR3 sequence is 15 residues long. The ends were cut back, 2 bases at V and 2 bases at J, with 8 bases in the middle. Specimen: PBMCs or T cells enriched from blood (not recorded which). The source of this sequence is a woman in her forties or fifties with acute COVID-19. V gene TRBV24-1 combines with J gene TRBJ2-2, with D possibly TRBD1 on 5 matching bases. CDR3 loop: CATSDSGHNTGELFF. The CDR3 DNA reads TGTGCCACCAGTGATTCTGGACATAACACCGGGGAGCTGTTTTTT.